What follows is one T cell receptor (beta chain) and its context. This sample stems from a study of blood T cell repertoires in COVID-19. Sequenced by immunoSEQ multiplex PCR; TCRdb stores in-frame clones only, minus some. Here the sample spans 270,000 or so clones, around 82% being singletons. Specimen: peripheral blood. This receptor was taken from a woman between 50 and 59 years old who had recovered from COVID-19.

CDR3: CASTLQGARSGNTIYF. The CDR3 DNA reads TGTGCCAGTACCTTACAGGGGGCCCGCTCTGGAAACACCATATATTTT. V usage is TRBV19 and J usage is TRBJ1-3; 9 positions match TRBD1. Germline V gives CDR1 LNHDA, CDR2 SQIVND (reference sequence). The CDR3 contains 16 residues. After removal of 7 bases from V and 0 bases from J, the junction contained 7 bases not matched to a gene.